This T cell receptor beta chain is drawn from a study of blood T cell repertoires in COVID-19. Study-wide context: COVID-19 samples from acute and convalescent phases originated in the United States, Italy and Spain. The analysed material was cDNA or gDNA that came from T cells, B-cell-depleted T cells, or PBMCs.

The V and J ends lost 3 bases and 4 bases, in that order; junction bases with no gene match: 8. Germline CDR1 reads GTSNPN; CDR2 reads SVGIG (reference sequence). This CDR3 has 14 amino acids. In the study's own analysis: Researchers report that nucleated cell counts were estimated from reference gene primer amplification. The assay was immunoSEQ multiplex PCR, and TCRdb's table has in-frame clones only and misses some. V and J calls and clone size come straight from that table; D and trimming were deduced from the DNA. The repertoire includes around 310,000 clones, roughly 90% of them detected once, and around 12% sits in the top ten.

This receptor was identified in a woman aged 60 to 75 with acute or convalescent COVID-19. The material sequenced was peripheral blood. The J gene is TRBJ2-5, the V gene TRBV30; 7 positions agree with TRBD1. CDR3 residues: CAWSPPTGRETQYF. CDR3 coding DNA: TGTGCCTGGAGCCCCCCGACAGGGAGAGAGACCCAGTACTTC.